This TCR beta chain was recorded in a study of blood T cell repertoires in COVID-19. Looking at the study overall: Sites across the United States, Italy and Spain contributed samples from acute and convalescent COVID-19. Sample material is recorded as cDNA or gDNA derived from T cells, B-cell-depleted T cells, or PBMCs.

Per the original data handling: From reference gene primer amplification, estimates of nucleated cell counts were derived. TCRdb's copy holds only in-frame clones and misses some; the assay was immunoSEQ multiplex PCR. V, J and clone size are taken as reported in that table, and D and trimming were inferred from the DNA itself. The repertoire has about 54,000 clones, approximately 90% of them found once; the top ten carry 8% to 9%. The CDR3 spans 15 residues. With 0 bases removed from V and 7 bases from J, the gap between germline ends came to 10 bases. Germline V gene lookup returns CDR1 LNHNV and CDR2 YYDKDF (reference sequence).

The sequenced sample consisted of peripheral blood. The chain couples TRBV15 to TRBJ1-6; TRBD1 might be the D (5 bases). This sequence was found in a woman in her forties with active COVID-19. CDR3 region: CATSREPRGNSPLHF. The CDR3 nucleotides are TGTGCCACCAGCAGAGAACCCCGGGGGAATTCACCCCTCCACTTT.